The 10 T cell receptor beta chains reported below all come from one sample, sequenced in a study of OX40 agonist ivuxolimab in advanced cancers. Profiled with immunoSEQ multiplex PCR; TCRdb holds only in-frame clones, not every one. The data hold 70,000 or so clones, with 84% observed a single time. The starting material was CD4+ or CD8+ T cells sorted from blood, obtained in a trial of the OX40 agonist ivuxolimab. Receptors originate from an adult with an advanced solid tumor such as melanoma, head and neck, liver or kidney cancer.

This clone has just one count. In DNA, the CDR3 is TGTGCCAGCAGAGATAGCGGGGGGCCGGGAGAGACCCAGTACTTC. Translating it yields CASRDSGGPGETQYF. The chain combines TRBV6-1 with TRBJ2-5, with 10 bases lining up with TRBD2. The CDR3 is 15 residues long. Trimming cost V 6 bases and J 4 bases; bases outside gene matches: 8. The germline V gene encodes CDR1 MNHNS and CDR2 SASEGT.

The chain couples TRBV5-1 to TRBJ1-1, with D hard to call. Trimming cost V 4 bases and J 1 base, with 8 bases left between them. The CDR3 is made up of 13 amino acids. CDR1 is SGHRS, CDR2 YFSETQ, per germline. Here the CDR3 DNA reads TGCGCCAGCAGCGCTTCGGGGAACACTGAAGCTTTCTTT. Its protein is CASSASGNTEAFF.

The chain combines TRBV7-6 with TRBJ1-2; 10 bases are shared with TRBD1. With 3 bases clipped from V and 8 bases from J, the junction kept 18 bases outside the gene matches. The germline V gene encodes CDR1 SGHVS and CDR2 FNYEAQ. The CDR3 sequence is 18 residues long. This CDR3 reads CASSFSQTPGTGVYGYTF. The CDR3 DNA reads TGTGCCAGCAGCTTTTCCCAGACGCCCGGGACAGGGGTATACGGCTACACCTTC.

This chain joins TRBV19 and TRBJ2-5; 13 nucleotides align to TRBD2. Germline CDR1 and CDR2: LNHDA and SQIVND (reference sequence). V dropped 2 bases and J dropped 4; count of bases not matched to a gene: 4. This CDR3 spans 16 amino acids. This CDR3 reads CASSIRTSGSVETQYF. The CDR3 DNA sequence: TGTGCCAGTAGTATAAGGACTAGCGGGAGCGTAGAGACCCAGTACTTC. Full variable domain (remainder filled in from reference TRBV19 and TRBJ2-5): DGGITQSPKYLFRKEGQNVTLSCEQNLNHDAMYWYRQDPGQGLRLIYYSQIVNDFQKGDIAEGYSVSREKKESFPLTVTSAQKNPTAFYLCASSIRTSGSVETQYFGPGTRLLVL.

This clone was seen a handful of times. This chain joins TRBV19 and TRBJ1-2; D call uncertain. Germline CDR1 and CDR2: LNHDA and SQIVND (reference sequence). This CDR3 is 14 amino acids long. Trimming left V 6 bases short and J 4 bases short, with 15 bases between. The CDR3 region has the DNA TGTGCCAGTAGGATGGACTCTGACCCCTATGGCTACACCTTC. This encodes CASRMDSDPYGYTF. The full variable domain, with the rest looked up from reference TRBV19 and TRBJ1-2, is DGGITQSPKYLFRKEGQNVTLSCEQNLNHDAMYWYRQDPGQGLRLIYYSQIVNDFQKGDIAEGYSVSREKKESFPLTVTSAQKNPTAFYLCASRMDSDPYGYTFGSGTRLTVV.

The chain recombines TRBV7-8 with TRBJ1-6, with D uncertain. V lost 5 bases, J lost 0 bases, and 11 bases lay in between. Germline values: CDR1 SGHVS, CDR2 FQNEAQ. The CDR3 totals 16 residues. CDR3 sequence (DNA): TGTGCCAGCAGCCCAAGATGGGACTCCTATAATTCACCCCTCCACTTT. Its protein product is CASSPRWDSYNSPLHF. Filled out from reference TRBV7-8 and TRBJ1-6, the complete variable domain reads GAGVSQSPRYKVAKRGQDVALRCDPISGHVSLFWYQQALGQGPEFLTYFQNEAQLDKSGLPSDRFFAERPEGSVSTLKIQRTQQEDSAVYLCASSPRWDSYNSPLHFGNGTRLTVT.

The V call is TRBV5-8, the J call TRBJ2-7, with D possibly being TRBD1 or TRBD2 (5 bases each). Per germline, CDR1 SGHTS and CDR2 YDEGEE. The CDR3 spans 14 residues. The germline V and J ends were trimmed by 0 bases and 0 bases, with 7 bases remaining between them. In DNA, the CDR3 is TGTGCCAGCAGCTTGGGGGGGAGCTCCTACGAGCAGTACTTC. It yields the protein CASSLGGSSYEQYF.

The chain has TRBV4-2 and TRBJ2-7, with D unresolved. The CDR3 extends over 14 amino acids. The germline gives CDR1 LGHNA, CDR2 YNFKEQ. Trimming left V 4 bases short and J 0 bases short, with 10 bases between. CDR3 nucleotide sequence: TGTGCCAGCAGCCCAGGACGGATCTCCTACGAGCAGTACTTC. The encoded protein is CASSPGRISYEQYF.

The chain joins TRBV6-1 to TRBJ1-1, with D hard to call. The CDR3 length is 13 residues. V was clipped by 8 bases and J by 5 bases, with 15 bases between them. Germline CDR1 and CDR2: MNHNS and SASEGT. CDR3: CASAPRPATEAFF. The CDR3 nucleotides are TGTGCCAGCGCTCCCCGGCCGGCTACTGAAGCTTTCTTT.

The rearrangement uses TRBV27 and TRBJ1-4; 9 nucleotides line up with TRBD1. The CDR3 sequence is 16 residues long. Germline V gene data show CDR1 as MNHEY and CDR2 as SMNVEV (reference sequence). The V and J ends lost 7 bases and 7 bases, in that order; junction bases with no gene match: 13. In nucleotides, the CDR3 is TGTGCCAGCACCCCCCTGGGCCGGACAGGGGCTGAAAAACTGTTTTTT. It yields the protein CASTPLGRTGAEKLFF.